This paragraph covers one TCR beta chain sequence. Its binding antigen is unknown. The read comes to an end 3 residues before the CDR3 does, leaving the germline J gene to fill in the end. The immunoSEQ assay was used to perform TCR beta chain deep sequencing. As for the original processing: Only productive TCR beta rearrangements were used to compute clonotype frequencies. TCRdb stores this immuneACCESS table with in-frame sequences only. Part of the clones is absent; in the studies checked, under half of the shortfall reflects unresolved V genes, and no reason is known for the rest. V and J calls and clone size come straight from that table; D and trimming were deduced from the DNA. This sample's table lists about 25,000 clones. Of the sample, 1.5% to 2% is held by the ten largest clones. The treatment or condition label for this specimen denotes: autologous CTL019 cells: CD19 CAR with 4-1BB and CD3 zeta domains. TCR zeta and 4-1BB costimulatory signaling domains were incorporated into the CD19 CAR. Leukapheresis was used to collect the T cells for CTL019 manufacturing from peripheral blood. The DNeasy Blood and Tissue Kit was used to extract genomic DNA from pre-infusion T cells, peripheral blood, or sorted post-infusion T cells.

V sheds 3 bases and J sheds 4 bases, leaving 15 bases between their ends. From cysteine to phenylalanine, the CDR3 is 14 amino acids long. Sequencing covers 33 bases of the CDR3, shown here with the frame starting at base 1. According to the germline V gene (reference sequence), CDR1 reads DFQATT and CDR2 reads SNEGSKA. The sample comes from a study of TET2 disruption in CD19-targeted CAR T cells (dated by TCRdb to between 2017 and 2018). About the study as a whole: The number of samples was determined by the original clinical trial design and by which samples were available, and no additional inclusion criteria were applied. General conclusions and limits of the study: The conclusions about the patient's CAR T cells were based on extensive analysis of only one subject.

Sample: CD8- CAR+ T cells sorted from cultured blood T cells, taken for CD19 CAR T cell therapy. Per the publication, the cell subset or site label means: CD8-negative CAR-positive T cells from the infusion product. The V gene is TRBV20-1 and the J gene is TRBJ1-1; D gene: possibly TRBD1, on 5 matching bases. The sequence derives from a man aged 70 or older with chronic lymphocytic leukemia. The sequenced CDR3 bases are TGCAGTGCTAGGGGGGGATCCAGAGGCACTGAA. Translated, this gives CSARGGSRGTE. The complete CDR3 sequence is CSARGGSRGTEAFF.